Below, one T cell receptor (beta chain) is given with its context. The data were taken from a study of PD-L1 blockade in urothelial cancer. Study-level information: In the patient group, about 85% of the roughly 30 were males with bladder-origin urothelial cancer. Analysis of blood occurred 3 weeks (second dose) and 6 weeks after treatment start.

Time point given: pretreatment peripheral blood. Individual patients had between 1 and 8 samples, taken pretreatment and on-treatment. V lost 0 bases to trimming and J lost 5 bases; unmatched junction nucleotides: 14. The germline CDR1 and CDR2 sequences are SGHDN and FVKESK. This CDR3 region has 18 residues. PCRs each included synthetic TCR analog templates spiked in. TCRdb's table, derived via immunoSEQ multiplex PCR, lists solely in-frame clones and lacks some. The sample gives tens of thousands of clones, more than 70% of which show up once; around 15% is in the top ten. The origin of this receptor is a man in his 60s with urothelial cancer. The sequencing used PBMCs, collected around atezolizumab (anti-PD-L1) treatment. The chain recombines TRBV14 with TRBJ2-5, with TRBD2 matching over 8 bases. In DNA, the CDR3 is TGTGCCAGCAGCCAAGAGGGTATAACTAGCGGTTTTGGGGAGACCCAGTACTTC. Protein sequence: CASSQEGITSGFGETQYF.